A selection of T cell receptor beta chains follows, all from one sample in a study of monozygotic twins with inflammatory bowel disease. TCRdb reanalyzed the 5' RACE reads, giving one entry per CDR3 protein sequence and no DNA. The table for this sample gives 350,000 to 400,000 distinct CDR3 sequences. The sample comprised blood. These receptors originate from a human donor with ulcerative colitis or Crohn's disease, or a healthy co-twin of an affected twin (not recorded which). CDR3s include the opening cysteine and the closing phenylalanine or tryptophan.

j_call: TRBJ2-1; v_call: TRBV20-1; cdr3_length: 12; cdr3_aa: CSASGGGNEQFF
j_call: TRBJ1-3; v_call: TRBV7-6; cdr3_length: 16; cdr3_aa: CASSSQTGISGNTIYF
j_call: TRBJ1-6; v_call: TRBV5-5; cdr3_length: 13; cdr3_aa: CASSFGGPSPLHF
j_call: TRBJ1-2; v_call: TRBV4-2; cdr3_length: 12; cdr3_aa: CASKQGYYGYTF
j_call: TRBJ2-7; v_call: TRBV5-5; cdr3_length: 16; cdr3_aa: CASSLAGVSSPYEQYF
j_call: TRBJ2-7; v_call: TRBV12-3/TRBV12-4; cdr3_length: 17; cdr3_aa: CASSLVPGGIGHYEQYF
j_call: TRBJ1-1; v_call: TRBV5-1; cdr3_length: 16; cdr3_aa: CASSPKRGPPRTEAFF
j_call: TRBJ1-2; v_call: TRBV29-1; cdr3_length: 15; cdr3_aa: CSVEISPGRLYGYTF
j_call: TRBJ2-7; v_call: TRBV5-6; cdr3_length: 14; cdr3_aa: CASSFIRGPYEQYF
j_call: TRBJ1-6; v_call: TRBV5-5; cdr3_length: 14; cdr3_aa: CASSFLGGDSPLHF
j_call: TRBJ2-5; v_call: TRBV7-9; cdr3_length: 15; cdr3_aa: CAISYPTGGQETQYF
j_call: TRBJ2-1; v_call: TRBV9; cdr3_length: 14; cdr3_aa: CASSPPRGFNEQFF
j_call: TRBJ2-1; v_call: TRBV9; cdr3_length: 15; cdr3_aa: CASSASGGGNNEQFF
j_call: TRBJ2-3; v_call: TRBV29-1; cdr3_length: 16; cdr3_aa: CSVLGTSGGETDTQYF
j_call: TRBJ2-5; v_call: TRBV5-1; cdr3_length: 11; cdr3_aa: CASSAEETQYF
j_call: TRBJ1-6; v_call: TRBV12-3/TRBV12-4; cdr3_length: 13; cdr3_aa: CASRPADNSPLHF
j_call: TRBJ1-1; v_call: TRBV9; cdr3_length: 19; cdr3_aa: CASSVGPGTGTIMNTEAFF
j_call: TRBJ2-2; v_call: TRBV18; cdr3_length: 15; cdr3_aa: CASSPPEGRTGELFF
j_call: TRBJ2-3; v_call: TRBV5-1; cdr3_length: 15; cdr3_aa: CASSFLTSFSDTQYF
j_call: TRBJ2-5; v_call: TRBV7-2; cdr3_length: 13; cdr3_aa: CASSLQGVETQYF
j_call: TRBJ1-5; v_call: TRBV6-5; cdr3_length: 17; cdr3_aa: CASSYSWDPASNQPQHF
j_call: TRBJ2-5; v_call: TRBV7-2; cdr3_length: 15; cdr3_aa: CASSLQTTSQETQYF